Given below is one TCR beta chain in context. The CDR3 length is 15 residues. From germline, CDR1 is MNHEY and CDR2 SVGEGT. The ends were cut back, 2 bases at V and 1 base at J, with 11 bases in the middle. The entry originates in a study of T cell responses to AZD1222 COVID-19 vaccine. The assay was immunoSEQ multiplex PCR, and TCRdb's table has in-frame clones only and misses some. The sample comprises over 100,000 clones, almost 95% of which are singletons, and around 1.5% rests with the top ten. The sequenced sample was peripheral blood, obtained on day 0 of AZD1222 vaccination. This sequence was found in an adult in good health. This chain uses TRBV6-2 or TRBV6-3 with TRBJ1-2; no definite D call. The CDR3 sequence: CASSYMAGDNYGYTF. CDR3 sequence (DNA): TGTGCCAGCAGTTACATGGCAGGCGATAACTATGGCTACACCTTC.